These T cell receptor beta chains were read from a single sample in a study of T cell changes during pregnancy in multiple sclerosis. Libraries were prepared by immunoSEQ multiplex PCR; TCRdb keeps only in-frame clonotypes and omits some of them. The sample records some 74,000 clones, roughly 90% being singletons. This material consisted of peripheral blood, taken after pregnancy. The receptors come from a female donor in good health, enrolled as a control in a pregnancy study. The CDR3 runs from the conserved cysteine through the conserved F or W. The D gene is left open where the match is weak. A clone size is listed for some rows: how often the clone was seen (once, few, many), or a class if it is expanded.

v_call,j_call,clone_size,d_call,cdr3_nt,cdr3_aa
TRBV19,TRBJ2-1,once,.,TGTGCCAGTAGTCCCTCCCTAAGGGGATATCGCTACAATGAGCAGTTCTTC,CASSPSLRGYRYNEQFF
TRBV28,TRBJ1-5,.,.,TGTGCCAGCGGGCGGGGAGAGGGCGAGAATCAGCCCCAGCATTTT,CASGRGEGENQPQHF
TRBV11-3,TRBJ2-1,.,.,TGTGCCAGCAGCTACTCCGGAGGGTCCTACAATGAGCAGTTCTTC,CASSYSGGSYNEQFF
TRBV4-3,TRBJ2-3,.,TRBD2,TGCGCCAGCAGTGAACTAGCGGGAAGCACAGATACGCAGTATTTT,CASSELAGSTDTQYF
TRBV19,TRBJ2-5,once,TRBD2,TGTGCCAGTAGTATAAGTAGCGGGGGCTTGAGGGAGACCCAGTACTTC,CASSISSGGLRETQYF
TRBV5-1,TRBJ2-3,.,.,TGCGCCAGCAGCTCGATTCGGGGGGATACGCAGTATTTT,CASSSIRGDTQYF
TRBV6-4,TRBJ1-1,.,TRBD1,TGTGCCAGCAGTGACACCTTACGGACAGGCAACACTGAAGCTTTCTTT,CASSDTLRTGNTEAFF
TRBV10-1,TRBJ1-2,.,.,TGCGCCAGCAGTGAGTCCGGCGGCGGCTACACCTTC,CASSESGGGYTF
TRBV28,TRBJ1-2,.,TRBD1,TGTGCCAGCAGACCACGGGACAGCGAACGGGGCTACACCTTC,CASRPRDSERGYTF
TRBV19,TRBJ1-2,.,TRBD1,TGTGCCAGTAGTTCCCGGACAGGGGACTATGGCTACACCTTC,CASSSRTGDYGYTF
TRBV10-3,TRBJ2-7,.,.,TGTGCCATCAGTGAGTCCAGGTCTCTGGACGAGCAGTACTTC,CAISESRSLDEQYF
TRBV5-6,TRBJ1-3,.,.,TGTGCCAGCAGCTTGCCGGCTGGAAACACCATATATTTT,CASSLPAGNTIYF
TRBV28,TRBJ1-1,.,.,TGTGCCAGCAGTTTGGGGCAGGCAGGAGCTTTCTTT,CASSLGQAGAFF
TRBV7-9,TRBJ2-3,.,.,TGTGCCAGCAGCTTGGGGGGTGTGCTAGATACGCAGTATTTT,CASSLGGVLDTQYF
TRBV25-1,TRBJ2-7,.,TRBD1,TGTGCCAGCAGTGAATTAAAGGGGGCAGGCTCCGACGAGCAGTACTTC,CASSELKGAGSDEQYF
TRBV29-1,TRBJ1-1,.,.,TGCAGCGTTAGGAGCGGGGGGTGGGCAACTTTCTTT,CSVRSGGWATFF
TRBV5-1,TRBJ2-2,.,TRBD2,TGCGCCAGCAGCTCCATGTCTAGCGGGAGCACCGGGGAGCTGTTTTTT,CASSSMSSGSTGELFF
TRBV28,TRBJ1-6,.,.,TGTGCCAGCAGTGGCACAGGGTTCGACTCACCCCTCCACTTT,CASSGTGFDSPLHF
TRBV27,TRBJ2-7,.,.,TGTGCCAGCAGTTCTGGGCTCTCCTACGAGCAGTACTTC,CASSSGLSYEQYF
TRBV27,TRBJ2-4,once,TRBD1,TGTGCCAGCAAGGACAGGTCCTTAGCCAAAAACATTCAGTACTTC,CASKDRSLAKNIQYF
TRBV7-2,TRBJ1-1,.,TRBD1,TGTGCCAGCAGCTTCGCCGACAGGGAGAACACTGAAGCTTTCTTT,CASSFADRENTEAFF
TRBV5-4,TRBJ1-2,.,TRBD1,TGTGCCAGCAGCAACCTTGACAGGGCGGGGGGCTACACCTTC,CASSNLDRAGGYTF
TRBV19,TRBJ1-2,few,TRBD1,TGTGCCAGTAGTATCGACAGGGGGAACTATGGCTACACCTTC,CASSIDRGNYGYTF
TRBV9,TRBJ2-3,.,.,TGTGCCAGCAGCGTCTATACAGATACGCAGTATTTT,CASSVYTDTQYF
TRBV7-9,TRBJ1-2,.,TRBD1,TGTGCCAGCAGCATGGGACAGGGGGCTGCCTATGGCTACACCTTC,CASSMGQGAAYGYTF
TRBV29-1,TRBJ2-3,.,TRBD1,TGCAGCACATTGACAGGGGCGGGAGATACGCAGTATTTT,CSTLTGAGDTQYF
TRBV29-1,TRBJ2-1,.,TRBD2,TGCAGCGTTGTACCCCTAGGCGGGAGGGGGGGTCCATACAATGAGCAGTTCTTC,CSVVPLGGRGGPYNEQFF
TRBV2,TRBJ2-3,.,.,TGTGCCAGCAGTGACACGCAAATGGAGACAGATACGCAGTATTTT,CASSDTQMETDTQYF
TRBV28,TRBJ2-7,once,.,TGTGCCAGCAGTCCCCTCAGGGGTTCGGCCTACGAGCAGTACTTC,CASSPLRGSAYEQYF
TRBV18,TRBJ1-5,.,.,TGTGCCAGCTCACCATCCGGGGGGAATCAGCCCCAGCATTTT,CASSPSGGNQPQHF
TRBV6-5,TRBJ1-1,.,TRBD1,TGTGCCAGCAGTTACTCGACAGGGGCCACTGAAGCTTTCTTT,CASSYSTGATEAFF
TRBV6-1,TRBJ1-4,once,TRBD1,TGTGCCAGCAGTGAAGAAAGGACAGGGGGCAGGGAAAAACTGTTTTTT,CASSEERTGGREKLFF
TRBV6-1,TRBJ1-1,.,.,TGTGCCAGCAGTGAATACCCGGGGGGCAACACTGAAGCTTTCTTT,CASSEYPGGNTEAFF
TRBV5-5,TRBJ2-7,.,TRBD2,TGTGCCAGCAGCTCTGACCCAGCGGGGGTCTACGAGCAGTACTTC,CASSSDPAGVYEQYF
TRBV19,TRBJ2-7,.,.,TGTGCCAGTAGTCCCGGTCCTTACGAGCAGTACTTC,CASSPGPYEQYF
TRBV28,TRBJ2-3,.,TRBD1,TGTGCCAGCAGCCCAGGGACAGGGGAGAGGGGCACAGATACGCAGTATTTT,CASSPGTGERGTDTQYF
TRBV27,TRBJ2-3,once,.,TGTGCCAGCAGTTCCCCGGATAGCGAGATCTCCACAGATACGCAGTATTTT,CASSSPDSEISTDTQYF
TRBV2,TRBJ1-2,.,.,TGTGCCAGCAGGGAGGGGTGGGGCCCGGGCTATGGCTACACCTTC,CASREGWGPGYGYTF
TRBV5-4,TRBJ2-1,.,.,TGTGCCAGCAGCTTTGACACTTACTCCTACAATGAGCAGTTCTTC,CASSFDTYSYNEQFF
TRBV28,TRBJ2-2,.,TRBD2,TGTGCCAGCAGTTTATTGGGGGGGTCCGGGGAGCTGTTTTTT,CASSLLGGSGELFF
TRBV6-4,TRBJ1-6,.,TRBD1,TGTGCCAGCAGCGCGACAGGGTTCGGGTCACCCCTCCACTTT,CASSATGFGSPLHF
TRBV7-6,TRBJ2-5,once,.,TGTGCCAGCAGCTTAGCCCAGGGGCGCGGGGAGACCCAGTACTTC,CASSLAQGRGETQYF
TRBV19,TRBJ2-5,once,TRBD1,TGTGCCAGTAGGACGACAGGGGAGGAGACCCAGTACTTC,CASRTTGEETQYF
TRBV7-9,TRBJ1-2,.,TRBD1,TGTGCCAGCAGCCCGACAGGGTCCTATGGCTACACCTTC,CASSPTGSYGYTF
TRBV28,TRBJ1-6,.,.,TGTGCCAGCAGTCCGCAGAATTCACCCCTCCACTTT,CASSPQNSPLHF
TRBV7-9,TRBJ2-1,.,.,TGTGCTACGTGGCCGCGGGATGAGCAGTTCTTC,CATWPRDEQFF
TRBV6-5,TRBJ2-7,.,.,TGTGCCAGCATCAACTTCGGGGAGCAGTACTTC,CASINFGEQYF
TRBV11-2,TRBJ2-7,.,TRBD1,TGTGCCAGCAGCTTAGGAAGGGGGCTATATTCCGAGCAGTACTTC,CASSLGRGLYSEQYF
TRBV6-5,TRBJ2-2,.,TRBD2,TGTGCCAGCGGGGGGGGGACGAACACCGGGGAGCTGTTTTTT,CASGGGTNTGELFF
TRBV6-6,TRBJ2-5,.,TRBD2,TGTGCCAGCACCCTAGGACGGGAGGTGACCCAGTACTTC,CASTLGREVTQYF
TRBV10-1,TRBJ1-1,once,TRBD1,TGCGCCAGCTTCGGACAGGGGACGAACACTGAAGCTTTCTTT,CASFGQGTNTEAFF
TRBV5-1,TRBJ1-1,.,TRBD1,TGCGCCAGCAGCGTGTACAGGGGTGGCACTGAAGCTTTCTTT,CASSVYRGGTEAFF
TRBV11-2,TRBJ2-1,.,.,TGTGCCAGCAGCCCCCAGATCAGCGTCAACGCATACGGTGAGCAGTTCTTC,CASSPQISVNAYGEQFF